The TCR beta chain described here comes from a study of beta chain features in type 1 diabetes. Study overall: Healthy donors and patients had similar age, gender and cell yields.

All of the isolated RNA was reverse transcribed, so expressed TCRB transcripts were sequenced. Repertoires were generated with immunoSEQ multiplex PCR, while TCRdb's copy carries only in-frame clones and drops some. Altogether 130,000 or so clones are present, around 15% being singletons, with the ten largest covering around 2.6%. Overall study results and limits: VDJ junctions in type 1 diabetes patients carried more deletions and fewer insertions. The study found that naive, central memory and Treg TCRB repertoires appeared more similar in patients than in healthy donors. Across all four CD4+ subsets, people with type 1 diabetes showed modestly shorter TCRB CDR3s.

Germline V lookup: CDR1 MDHEN, CDR2 SYDVKM. V was clipped by 11 bases and J by 2 bases, with 11 bases between them. The CDR3 length is 12 residues. This clone showed up just once. No antigen is known for it. The specimen was central memory CD4+ T cells from blood. The gene calls are TRBV28 and TRBJ2-3; D might be TRBD1 or TRBD2, each matching 6 bases. The TCR originated in a man between 18 and 29 years old with type 1 diabetes. The CDR3 DNA reads as TGTGCCGGGGGGCTAACCACAGATACGCAGTATTTT. Protein: CAGGLTTDTQYF.